The TCR beta chain under discussion was sequenced for a study of cytomegalovirus exposure and HLA in healthy donors (dated by TCRdb to the late 2010s). At the level of the whole study: An earlier analysis of roughly 610 of the donors reported approximately 300 Gb of sequence data and approximately 120 million unique TCR beta sequences obtained from about 200 million T cells. Donor age, sex, ethnicity and CMV serostatus were collected together with the repertoire data. Among a few hundred genotyped donors of the cohort, an average of approximately 240,000 unique TCR beta nucleotide sequences were sequenced per donor, roughly 18% of them non-productive. Besides the first cohort of roughly 700 subjects, a separate validation cohort made up of about 120 different subjects was used. Rather than drawing on any new phenotypic data, the later analysis identified candidate immune exposures from TCR beta sequences and the way those sequences occurred across donors. Roughly 300 gigabases of sequencing data and around 85 million unique TCR sequences made up an early release that covered some 640 HLA-typed donors. The study was designed to test whether signatures of past pathogen exposure could be identified by cataloging public T cell receptors. Of the 300 to 500 genotyped donors, roughly 76% were placed in the genetic ancestry cluster associated with self-reported Caucasian donors. Class I and class II HLA loci were covered by the typing at four-digit resolution. Every discovery cohort repertoire had been produced on one sequencing platform. The study combined high-throughput TCR immunosequencing, statistical association of individual TCRs with disease status, and machine learning to predict cytomegalovirus infection status. Typing coverage differed by locus: A, B, C, DRB1 and DQB1 were typed in roughly 620-630 donors, DQA1 in approximately 520, DPA1 in approximately 610, and DPB1 in roughly 470. The study used immunosequencing to profile the T cell repertoires of 670 or so subjects and linked those repertoires to cytomegalovirus serostatus. In a later analysis, previously published TCR beta repertoires from 500 to 750 donors were re-analyzed and high-resolution HLA genotyping was added so that TCR occurrence patterns could be studied. An earlier analysis of about 600 of the donors used high-throughput TCR beta sequencing to judge whether each TCR beta V gene segment behaved as functional or pseudogenic. Four or five DR-DQ haplotypes were handled as single units for association and clustering because linkage in the cohort was strong. Genome-wide SNP genotypes for about 55% of the roughly 670 donors were used in a later genetic analysis, which treated that subset as a discovery cohort.

The cohort was made up of roughly 670 healthy bone marrow donors. Cohort members were all nominally healthy when sampled, although unrecorded immune exposures were likely present. The donor was CMV seronegative and was included in the group of several hundred seronegative cohort members. Each donor provided a peripheral blood sample, and peripheral blood mononuclear cells were used for TCR beta sequencing. Genomic DNA was extracted from the blood cell samples with the Qiagen DNeasy Blood Extraction Kit. Comment on this clone: Its cognate antigen has yet to be identified.

CDR1 and CDR2 were assigned from the germline V gene as MNHNS and SASEGT. The CDR3 starts with the cysteine, ends with the phenylalanine, and has 15 residues. The retained sequence is limited to the CDR3, 45 bases, with the frame set at the first base. Unmatched junction bases come to 11, with V trimmed by 8 bases and J by 5 bases. Study-wide conclusions, independent of this receptor: A further reported finding was that TCR beta sequences accurately predicted the HLA-A and HLA-B alleles for most subjects in the first cohort. In a later analysis, some 17,000 TCR beta sequences were associated with specific HLA alleles at a false discovery rate of 0.05. The classifier was reported to diagnose cytomegalovirus status with high specificity and sensitivity in both the original and validation cohorts. Some IMGT-functional V segments, including TRBV6-2 and TRBV6-3, could not be told apart with the 87-base-pair reads, so those segments were excluded. Linkage disequilibrium might explain the correlated functional status among segregating V segments, but an unknown experimental factor could not be ruled out. The presence/absence analyses assumed that sequencing depth was roughly uniform across donors, and that assumption may not be true. This cohort had only TCR beta chains sequenced, and the lack of alpha or paired-chain data limited which features could be detected. A later analysis found that TCR association rates varied across HLA loci, with DRB1 alleles showing the most associated TCRs and HLA-C alleles the fewest. Across donors, most TCR sequences were observed very rarely, whereas some public TCRs were present in many individuals. Several of the top co-occurrence clusters appeared to be linked to parvovirus B19, influenza, CMV and Epstein-Barr virus, according to a later analysis. In the study, 150 to 200 TCR beta chains were listed as associated with cytomegalovirus. The earlier analysis of 587 of the donors excluded roughly 17 rarely observed V segments, including chromosome 9 orphons, because counts were too low. When HLA alleles, especially DR and DQ, strongly co-occurred, TCR associations were difficult to assign to individual alleles. In a later genetic analysis, a missense DCLRE1C variant was associated with V-gene and J-gene trimming of TCR beta chains, and the association was replicated in an independent cohort. According to a later analysis, most CMV-associated TCR beta chains appeared to be HLA-restricted, and the HLA associations seemed to be driven largely by CMV exposure. The sequencing pipeline was judged likely to have produced a cluster of highly shared sequence variants as a technical artifact. A later genetic analysis reported fewer N-insertions in productive TCRs among donors in an Asian-associated ancestry cluster than the roughly 700-donor mean. In a later analysis, HLA-associated TCR beta chains were found to be more clonally expanded and to have lower generation probabilities than equally common non-associated chains. Three of the identified cytomegalovirus-associated TCR beta chains were confirmed in vitro to be specific for cytomegalovirus antigens. Because some donors lacked HLA typing at each locus, the association tests relied only on the typed subset. In an earlier analysis of a few hundred of the donors, most TCR beta V segments were observed in productive rearrangements about 90% or about 30% of the time, broadly matching IMGT annotations. Immune exposure information for the cohort was limited to CMV serostatus. The authors suggested that the approach could potentially be generalized to other disease states and immunological phenotypes.

Library method: the immunoSEQ multiplex PCR assay. A mixture of 60 forward primers for TCR Vbeta segments and 13 reverse primers for TCR Jbeta segments was used in the multiplex PCR. A multiplex PCR assay on genomic DNA amplified the CDR3 region of rearranged TCR beta genes. The Illumina HiSeq System was used to sequence the amplified TCR beta libraries as 87-base-pair reads. The original pipeline was this. Across the 670 or so repertoires, a later analysis counted approximately 75 million unique TCR beta chains, about 10 million of which were shared by at least two donors. A nearest-neighbor algorithm error-corrected the raw reads and collapsed the reads into unique sequences, merging closely related sequences to remove PCR and sequencing errors. V, D and J gene segments were assigned by aligning CDR3 sequences to IMGT reference sequences. For a sequence to be retained, at least a six-nucleotide match to both a V gene segment and a J gene segment was required. A rearrangement counted as productive if the CDR3 had no stop codons and remained in frame with V and J, and every other rearrangement counted as non-productive. CDR3 was defined according to IMGT convention as the region running from the second conserved V-encoded cysteine to the conserved J-encoded phenylalanine. Sequences without an unambiguous match to a single V gene segment were excluded from the earlier analysis of 500 to 700 of the donors. An earlier analysis of fewer than 650 of the donors classified V segments as functional when productive rearrangements were above 56.7% and as segregating when the standard deviation between donors was above 5%. A statistical classification framework was built to diagnose cytomegalovirus status from the catalog of TCR beta chain sequences. V and J gene assignment, in a later analysis, came from comparing TCR nucleotide sequences with IMGT/GENE-DB human TR gene sequences. Using the TCRdist pipeline, a later analysis assigned CDR3 sequences along with most-parsimonious VDJ recombination scenarios. In a later analysis, each TCR beta chain was defined by its CDR3 amino acid sequence together with its V-gene family, and reads lacking a unique V-gene family were excluded. As a way to deal with suspected cross-contamination and a sequencing artifact, a later analysis dropped hundreds of nucleotide sequences that were highly shared and had low generation probability. A later analysis calculated a clonal expansion index for each public chain from normalized within-repertoire ranks of inferred template counts. A later analysis computed generation probabilities with a VDJ recombination model fitted to out-of-frame rearrangements, and checked the results against IGoR. In a later analysis, hypergeometric tests were used to score TCR-TCR, TCR-HLA and TCR-CMV co-occurrence, with a repertoire-size bias correction applied to TCR pairs. In a later analysis, false discovery rates were estimated by permuting HLA or CMV assignments 20 times. In a later analysis, co-occurring TCRs were grouped using DBSCAN, and TCRdist sequence similarity was added for clustering within HLA-allele-positive subsets. For co-occurrence clustering, repertoires with fewer than 30,000 or more than 120,000 public chains were excluded, along with four or five repertoires with anomalous nucleotide sharing. Drawn from immuneACCESS, this table holds only the in-frame rearrangements with V and J called that TCRdb kept. Clones are partly lost; checked studies trace under half to an unresolved V gene and leave the rest unexplained. Clonal size and the V and J genes are those of that table, whereas D and trimming came from the DNA. Per the sample table, the count is 190,000 or so clones. The leading ten clones occupy less than 0.85% of the sample.

The chain was built from TRBV6-1 and TRBJ2-1, with TRBD2 matching 8 junction bases. This TCR derives from a boy under 18 in good health and CMV-seronegative. The sequencing sample was made of PBMCs. The CDR3 in this case is CASGGRGGRNNEQFF. The DNA reads as follows: TGTGCCAGCGGGGGTCGGGGGGGCCGCAACAATGAGCAGTTCTTC.